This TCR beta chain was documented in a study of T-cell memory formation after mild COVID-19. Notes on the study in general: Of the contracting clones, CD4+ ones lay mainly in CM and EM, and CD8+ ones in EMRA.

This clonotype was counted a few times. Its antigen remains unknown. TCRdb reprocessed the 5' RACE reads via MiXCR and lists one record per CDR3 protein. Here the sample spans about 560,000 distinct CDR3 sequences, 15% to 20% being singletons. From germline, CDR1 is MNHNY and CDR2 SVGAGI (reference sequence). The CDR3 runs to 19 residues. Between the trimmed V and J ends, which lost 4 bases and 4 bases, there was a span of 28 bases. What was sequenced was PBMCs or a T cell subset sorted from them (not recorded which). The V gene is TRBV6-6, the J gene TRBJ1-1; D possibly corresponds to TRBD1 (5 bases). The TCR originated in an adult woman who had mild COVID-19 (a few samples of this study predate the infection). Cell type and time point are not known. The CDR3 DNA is TGTGCCAGCAGTTCCCCCCGGGACCTTGTGTACCTCGTGAGCACTGAAGCTTTCTTT. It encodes CASSSPRDLVYLVSTEAFF.